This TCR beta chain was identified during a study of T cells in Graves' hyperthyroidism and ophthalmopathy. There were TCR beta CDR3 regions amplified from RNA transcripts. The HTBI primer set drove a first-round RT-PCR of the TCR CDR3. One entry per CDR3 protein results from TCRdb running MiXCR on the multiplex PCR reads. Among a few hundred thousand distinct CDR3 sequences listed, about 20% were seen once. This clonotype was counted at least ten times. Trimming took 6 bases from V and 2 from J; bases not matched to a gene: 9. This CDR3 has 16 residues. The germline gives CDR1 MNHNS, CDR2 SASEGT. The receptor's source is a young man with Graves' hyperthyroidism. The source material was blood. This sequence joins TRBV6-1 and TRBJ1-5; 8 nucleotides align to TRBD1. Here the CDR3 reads CASSSTDRGGNQPQHF. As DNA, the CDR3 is TGTGCCAGCAGCTCCACCGACAGGGGAGGCAATCAGCCCCAGCATTTT.